This T cell receptor beta chain was obtained from a study of somatic mutations in cytotoxic T cells in rheumatoid arthritis. Findings and caveats of the study: Healthy controls did not share the age-linked increase in CD8+ clonality seen in rheumatoid arthritis patients.

As concerns this clone: Its specificity is not known.

The germline CDR1 and CDR2 sequences are SQVTM and ANQGSEA. The CDR3 sequence is 13 residues long. The V and J ends lost 3 bases and 3 bases respectively, with 9 bases between them. Assay: immunoSEQ multiplex PCR; the TCRdb copy retains only in-frame clones and omits some. The sample lists over 10,000 clones, over 65% occurring once. This TCR derives from a woman aged 40 to 49 in good health. Material: CD8+ T cells sorted from blood. This chain uses TRBV29-1 with TRBJ1-5; D gene unclear. CDR3 protein: CSVDGGSNQPQHF. CDR3 coding DNA: TGCAGCGTTGATGGAGGATCCAATCAGCCCCAGCATTTT. The full variable domain, with the rest looked up from reference TRBV29-1 and TRBJ1-5, is SAVISQKPSRDICQRGTSLTIQCQVDSQVTMMFWYRQQPGQSLTLIATANQGSEATYESGFVIDKFPISRPNLTFSTLTVSNMSPEDSSIYLCSVDGGSNQPQHFGDGTRLSIL.